A single sample gave rise to the 17 T cell receptor beta chains below, sequenced in a study of CXCR3-negative and CXCR3-positive naive CD8 T cells. The antigens of these receptors remain unknown. Researchers prepared the TRB cDNA libraries using 5' RACE with UMI labels. TCRdb re-called the 5' RACE reads and catalogs CDR3 proteins one per entry, DNA excluded. This sample's table reports around 160,000 distinct CDR3 sequences. Study results and caveats: Against CXCR3-negative naive cells, CXCR3-positive naive cells showed more hydrophobic TRB CDR3s.

The sequenced sample consisted of naive CXCR3+ CD8+ T cells from blood. The subset denotes: CD45RO-CCR7+CD27+CD95- naive CD8+ T cells expressing CXCR3 (TNR3+). These receptors originate from a human donor in good health. Some clones in this sample may be carry-over from other donors' samples.

The CDR3 sequence: CASSDQLAGVNEQFF. The genes are TRBV28 and TRBJ2-1; TCRdb names TRBD2, which stays unverified in the absence of DNA. Germline-derived CDR1 and CDR2 are MDHEN and SYDVKM. The CDR3 runs to 15 residues.

The chain employs TRBV29-1 and TRBJ2-3; TCRdb picks TRBD1, but there is no DNA to check that call. The CDR3 spans 16 residues. Germline CDR1 is SQVTM and CDR2 is ANQGSEA. The CDR3 sequence: CSVERTATGGFDTQYF.

The rearrangement links TRBV21-1 to TRBJ1-1. TRBV21-1 is a pseudogene locus. This CDR3 has 15 amino acids. CDR3: CASSKDSYQNTEAFF.

The chain has TRBV12-3 or TRBV12-4 and TRBJ2-7; checking the TCRdb D call of TRBD1 is not possible without DNA. The CDR3 runs to 13 residues. The CDR3 loop reads CASSYGKPGEQYF.

V and J are TRBV7-9 and TRBJ2-7; there is no DNA to check the TCRdb D call of TRBD1. Germline CDR1 SEHNR, CDR2 FQNEAQ (reference sequence). This CDR3 has 14 amino acids. This chain's CDR3 is CASSTGQRDYEQYF. Using reference TRBV7-9 and TRBJ2-7 for the parts outside the CDR3, the full variable domain is DTGVSQNPRHKITKRGQNVTFRCDPISEHNRLYWYRQTLGQGPEFLTYFQNEAQLEKSRLLSDRFSAERPKGSFSTLEIQRTEQGDSAMYLCASSTGQRDYEQYFGPGTRLTVT.

The chain joins TRBV4-3 to TRBJ1-6; TCRdb indicates TRBD1, and absent DNA this call remains unverified. Germline V CDR1 and CDR2: LGHNA, YSLEER. This CDR3 is 19 amino acids long. The CDR3 reads CASSQDRAPGSSYNSPLHF.

This rearrangement joins TRBV7-6 to TRBJ2-2. The CDR3 sequence is 15 residues long. Germline values: CDR1 SGHVS, CDR2 FNYEAQ. CDR3 amino acids: CASSLAGSDTGELFF.

The chain is built from TRBV5-1 and TRBJ2-1. The germline V gene has CDR1 SGHRS and CDR2 YFSETQ. This CDR3 has 15 amino acids. CDR3 sequence: CSSSFFQDRYNEQFF.

This sequence joins TRBV7-8 and TRBJ2-7; TCRdb gives TRBD2 as the D gene, but with no DNA this cannot be confirmed. The V gene's germline CDR1 is SGHVS and CDR2 FQNEAQ. This CDR3 contains 16 residues. The CDR3 here is CASSLVNSGTNYEQYF.

V and J are TRBV5-1 and TRBJ2-7; TCRdb reports TRBD1, a call that lacks DNA to check it against. The CDR3 runs 13 residues. Germline assignment: CDR1 SGHRS and CDR2 YFSETQ. The CDR3 region is CASSSGQGREQYF.

The rearrangement uses TRBV28 and TRBJ1-2; the TRBD1 assignment by TCRdb is unverifiable without DNA. Germline V gene data show CDR1 as MDHEN and CDR2 as SYDVKM. This CDR3 has 14 residues. The CDR3 here is CASSLDRGGYGYTF.

The chain links TRBV29-1 to TRBJ1-1; the D gene TCRdb calls, TRBD1, cannot be checked with no DNA. Germline values: CDR1 SQVTM, CDR2 ANQGSEA. CDR3 length: 14 amino acids. The CDR3 protein is CSVESRTGYPEAFF.

The chain combines TRBV27 with TRBJ2-4; TCRdb reports TRBD1, a call that lacks DNA to check it against. CDR1 MNHEY and CDR2 SMNVEV come from the germline V gene (reference sequence). This CDR3 comprises 15 residues. The CDR3 here is CASSLSRTGASIQYF.

CDR3 in amino acids: CASSLGTDYYGYTF. The V gene is TRBV11-2, the J gene TRBJ1-2. CDR3 size: 14 residues. Looked up from germline, CDR1 is SGHAT and CDR2 is FQNNGV.

V is TRBV23-1 and J is TRBJ2-1. TRBV23-1 is assigned to the ORF class and has an uncertain function. This CDR3 spans 11 amino acids. The CDR3 reads CASSLSLEQFF.

The chain combines TRBV7-9 with TRBJ2-7; TCRdb's D gene call, TRBD2, goes unchecked for lack of DNA. Germline CDR1 reads SEHNR; CDR2 reads FQNEAQ (reference sequence). The CDR3 is 14 amino acids. CDR3 residues: CASSSGTAPYEQYF.

V and J are TRBV7-9 and TRBJ1-1. Germline values: CDR1 SEHNR, CDR2 FQNEAQ (reference sequence). CDR3 size: 11 residues. The CDR3 region is CASSLGYEAFF.